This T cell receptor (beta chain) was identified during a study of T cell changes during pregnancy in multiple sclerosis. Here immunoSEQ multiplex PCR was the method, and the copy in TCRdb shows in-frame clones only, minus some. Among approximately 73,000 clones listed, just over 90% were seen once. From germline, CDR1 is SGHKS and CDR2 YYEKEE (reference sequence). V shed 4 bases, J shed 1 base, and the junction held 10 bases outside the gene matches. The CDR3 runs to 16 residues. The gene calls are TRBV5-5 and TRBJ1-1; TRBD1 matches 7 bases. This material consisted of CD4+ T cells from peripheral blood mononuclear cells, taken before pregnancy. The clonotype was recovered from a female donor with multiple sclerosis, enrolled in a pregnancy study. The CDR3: CASSPAQGGPNTEAFF. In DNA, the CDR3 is TGTGCCAGCAGCCCGGCGCAGGGGGGTCCGAACACTGAAGCTTTCTTT.